Below are 9 T cell receptor beta chains sequenced from a single sample in a study of blood T cell repertoires in COVID-19. Sequencing used immunoSEQ multiplex PCR; TCRdb keeps in-frame clones, though not all of them. The sample includes 300,000 or so clones, about 88% of them seen just once. The specimen was PBMCs or T cells enriched from blood (not recorded which). Receptor source: a woman aged 30 to 39 who had recovered from COVID-19.

The chain recombines TRBV11-2 with TRBJ1-5; 7 positions match TRBD1. V shed 5 bases and J 5 bases; nucleotides not matched to a gene: 9. The germline V gene encodes CDR1 SGHAT and CDR2 FQNNGV. This CDR3 spans 15 amino acids. In DNA form, the CDR3 reads TGTGCCAGCAGCCGGAACAGGGGATCCCATCAGCCCCAGCATTTT. Its protein is CASSRNRGSHQPQHF.

The V and J genes are TRBV19 and TRBJ1-1; 8 nucleotides match TRBD1. The ends lost 4 bases at V and 0 bases at J; junction bases unmatched: 7. From germline, CDR1 is LNHDA and CDR2 SQIVND (reference sequence). CDR3 length equals 16 residues. CDR3 region: CASSSGTGKLNTEAFF. CDR3 sequence (DNA): TGTGCCAGTAGTAGCGGGACAGGCAAACTGAACACTGAAGCTTTCTTT. Drawing the rest from reference TRBV19 and TRBJ1-1, the complete variable domain is DGGITQSPKYLFRKEGQNVTLSCEQNLNHDAMYWYRQDPGQGLRLIYYSQIVNDFQKGDIAEGYSVSREKKESFPLTVTSAQKNPTAFYLCASSSGTGKLNTEAFFGQGTRLTVV.

The table lists this clone with a count of one. The rearrangement uses TRBV19 and TRBJ1-2; a possible D gene is TRBD1 (5 bases). Germline V gene data show CDR1 as LNHDA and CDR2 as SQIVND (reference sequence). The CDR3 is 14 amino acids. V was pared by 3 bases and J by 4 bases, with 12 bases between. The CDR3 region is CASSIRRGSYGYTF. The CDR3 DNA is TGTGCCAGTAGTATTCGACGGGGGAGCTATGGCTACACCTTC.

The chain recombines TRBV7-9 with TRBJ2-3; 8 bases fit TRBD2. Trimming removed 5 bases from V and 4 bases from J; junction bases left unmatched: 5. The germline gives CDR1 SEHNR, CDR2 FQNEAQ (reference sequence). The length of the CDR3 is 14 residues. CDR3 bases: TGTGCCAGCAGCCAAGGACTAGCAGCAGATACGCAGTATTTT. Translating it yields CASSQGLAADTQYF.

The rearrangement joins TRBV28 to TRBJ1-2; perhaps TRBD1 as D (6 bases). Germline V gene data show CDR1 as MDHEN and CDR2 as SYDVKM. The CDR3 runs 14 residues. The V end was cut by 2 bases, the J end by 8 bases, with 15 bases between. In nucleotides, the CDR3 is TGTGCCAGCAGTTTAGGCGGGGGGCTGGAGGGCTACACCTTC. This codes for CASSLGGGLEGYTF.

CDR3 residues: CASSLGRQTSYEQYF. DNA for the CDR3: TGTGCCAGCAGCTTAGGTAGACAGACTTCCTACGAGCAGTACTTC. J is TRBJ2-7 and V is TRBV11-3; possibly TRBD1 for D (5 bases). This CDR3 comprises 15 residues. Germline CDR1 reads SGHNT; CDR2 reads YENEEA. V dropped 1 base and J dropped 1 base, with 11 bases sitting between them.

The chain joins TRBV3-1 (or the pseudogene TRBV3-2) to TRBJ2-3, with 7 bases aligning to TRBD2. The CDR3 extends over 17 amino acids. The germline gives CDR1 LGHDT, CDR2 YNNKEL (reference sequence). With V trimmed by 2 bases and J by 0 bases, 8 bases remained unmatched. The CDR3 loop reads CASSQMTSRNSTDTQYF. In DNA form, the CDR3 reads TGTGCCAGCAGCCAAATGACTAGCAGAAATAGCACAGATACGCAGTATTTT.

The V gene is TRBV18, the J gene TRBJ2-7, with TRBD1 identical over 8 bases. The V and J ends lost 6 bases and 1 base, in that order; junction bases with no gene match: 11. CDR3 length: 16 amino acids. Looked up from germline, CDR1 is KGHSH and CDR2 is LQKENI. This chain's CDR3 is CASSPKDRAKSYEQYF. CDR3 in DNA: TGTGCCAGCTCCCCTAAGGACAGGGCGAAATCCTACGAGCAGTACTTC.

J is TRBJ2-7 and V is TRBV18; the match to TRBD1 covers 10 bases. Germline lookup yields CDR1 KGHSH and CDR2 LQKENI. V was clipped by 3 bases and J by 4 bases; unmatched bases: 3. The CDR3 is 14 residues long. CDR3 coding DNA: TGTGCCAGCTCACCGGACAGGGGGGGATACGAGCAGTACTTC. Translating it yields CASSPDRGGYEQYF.